This TCR beta chain was observed in a study of blood T cell repertoires in COVID-19. Overall study: Samples came from the United States, Italy and Spain, spanning acute and convalescent COVID-19.

Clones were read by immunoSEQ multiplex PCR, and TCRdb kept only the in-frame ones, dropping some. The table records approximately 130,000 clones, over 80% of them present only once. Enrolled through a virtual design, the participants were between 18 and 89 years of age and came from 24 US areas. Participants' reported clinical history set cohort assignment. For recovered donors of Cohort 3, there were two negative PCRs, clearance, or symptom resolution. The CDR3 extends over 18 amino acids. Germline CDR1 LGHDT, CDR2 YNNKEL (reference sequence). V shed 1 base and J shed 2 bases, with 17 bases lying between them.

What was sequenced was PBMCs or T cells enriched from blood (not recorded which). The receptor comes from a man aged 25 to 45 who had recovered from COVID-19. V and J are TRBV3-1 (or the pseudogene TRBV3-2) and TRBJ1-4; D is perhaps TRBD1 (5 bases). The chain's CDR3 is CASSQGPQGRGTNEKLFF. Written as DNA, the CDR3 is TGTGCCAGCAGCCAAGGCCCCCAAGGGAGGGGTACTAATGAAAAACTGTTTTTT.